A selection of T cell receptor beta chains follows, all from one sample in a study of prognosis after radiotherapy for stage I lung cancer. TCRdb re-called the multiplex PCR reads through MiXCR, storing one row per CDR3 protein. The table has over 15,000 distinct CDR3 sequences, 45% to 50% seen once. Specimen: PBMCs, collected before or after stereotactic body radiation therapy (not recorded which). Source of these receptors: a donor over 45 with non-small cell lung cancer. Both conserved end residues are part of each CDR3. The D gene is left open where the match is weak. Size is stated for part of the rows, as once, few or many counts, or as a class when the clone is expanded.

>TRBV6-1|-|-|12|TRBJ2-3
TGTGCCAGCACTTTAGACGGAGATACGCAGTATTTT
CASTLDGDTQYF
>TRBV19|-|-|16|TRBJ2-6
TGTGCCAGTAGTATAGTAGTCACCTCTGGGTCCAACTTCCTGACTTTC
CASSIVVTSGSNFLTF
>TRBV20-1|-|-|15|TRBJ2-3
TGCAGTGCGAGAGACCATACCAGTGGCACAGATACGCAGTATTTT
CSARDHTSGTDTQYF
>TRBV27|TRBD1|many|14|TRBJ1-3
TGTGCCAGCAGTTTAAGGGGGCTCGGAAACACCATATATTTT
CASSLRGLGNTIYF
>TRBV2|-|many|14|TRBJ1-5
TGTGCCAGCAAAGAGGGGGGCGCGTCTCAGCCCCAGCATTTT
CASKEGGASQPQHF
>TRBV6-2/TRBV6-3|TRBD2|-|16|TRBJ2-2
TGTGCCTGCAGGTCACAGACTAGCGGGAGGCCCGGGCAGCTGTTTTTT
CACRSQTSGRPGQLFF
>TRBV3-1|-|-|17|TRBJ1-6
TGTGCCAGCAGCCAAGATTCTGTCAGGGTGGGCAATTCACCCCTCCACTTT
CASSQDSVRVGNSPLHF
>TRBV10-2|-|-|13|TRBJ2-7
TGCGCCAGCAGTGAGGACAGTCTCTACGAGCAGTACTTC
CASSEDSLYEQYF
>TRBV11-3|TRBD2|medium-sized|15|TRBJ2-7
TGTGCCAGCAGCCCGACTAGCGGGAGTACCTACGAGCAGTACTTC
CASSPTSGSTYEQYF
>TRBV28|TRBD1|-|12|TRBJ1-2
TGTGCCAGCAGTACAGGGGGCTATGGCTACACCTTC
CASSTGGYGYTF
>TRBV30|-|many|12|TRBJ2-7
TGTGCCTGGAGTACTTTACCCTACGAGCAGTACTTC
CAWSTLPYEQYF
>TRBV28|-|many|12|TRBJ2-3
TGTGCCAGCAGCCTTACGACAGGTGCGCAGTATTTT
CASSLTTGAQYF
>TRBV11-2|-|-|14|TRBJ1-5
TGTGCCAGCAGCTTGTTGGGGGCGGGTCAGCCCCAGCATTTT
CASSLLGAGQPQHF
>TRBV29-1|-|medium-sized|12|TRBJ2-7
TGCAGCGTTGAAGGGGGACTTAACGAGCAGTACTTC
CSVEGGLNEQYF
>TRBV6-5|-|once|18|TRBJ1-3
TGTGCCAGCATTTACTCGATGGCAGGAGTAGGCTCTGTAAACACCATATATTTT
CASIYSMAGVGSVNTIYF
>TRBV6-1|TRBD1|-|14|TRBJ1-3
TGTGCCAGCGGAGAGGGGGCGCGCGGAAACACCATATATTTT
CASGEGARGNTIYF
>TRBV7-9|TRBD2|-|14|TRBJ2-3
TGTGCCAGCGGCGGGAGTATGGGCACAGATACGCAGTATTTT
CASGGSMGTDTQYF
>TRBV5-1|TRBD2|-|14|TRBJ2-7
TGCGCCAGTACAAGGACTAGCGGGAGGAGCGAGCAGTACTTC
CASTRTSGRSEQYF